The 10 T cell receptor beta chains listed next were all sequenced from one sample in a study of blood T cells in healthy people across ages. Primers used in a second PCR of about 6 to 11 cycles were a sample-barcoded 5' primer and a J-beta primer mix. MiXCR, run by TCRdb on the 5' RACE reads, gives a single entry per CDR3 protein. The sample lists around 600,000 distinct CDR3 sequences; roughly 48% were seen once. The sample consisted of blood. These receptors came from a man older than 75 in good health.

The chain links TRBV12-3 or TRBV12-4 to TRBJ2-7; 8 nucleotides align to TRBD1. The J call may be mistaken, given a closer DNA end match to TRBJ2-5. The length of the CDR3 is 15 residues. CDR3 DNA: TGTGCCAGCAGTTTAGGGCAGGGGGCTCACGAGACCCAGTACTTC. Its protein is CASSLGQGAHETQYF.

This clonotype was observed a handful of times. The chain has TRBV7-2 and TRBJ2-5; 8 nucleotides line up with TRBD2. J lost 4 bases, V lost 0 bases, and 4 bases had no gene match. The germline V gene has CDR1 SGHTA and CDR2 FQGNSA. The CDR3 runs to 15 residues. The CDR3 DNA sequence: TGTGCCAGCAGCTTAGCCGGGGGGGATGGAGAGACCCAGTACTTC. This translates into CASSLAGGDGETQYF. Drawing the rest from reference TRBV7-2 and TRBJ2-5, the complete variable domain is GAGVSQSPSNKVTEKGKDVELRCDPISGHTALYWYRQSLGQGLEFLIYFQGNSAPDKSGLPSDRFSAERTGGSVSTLTIQRTQQEDSAVYLCASSLAGGDGETQYFGPGTRLLVL.

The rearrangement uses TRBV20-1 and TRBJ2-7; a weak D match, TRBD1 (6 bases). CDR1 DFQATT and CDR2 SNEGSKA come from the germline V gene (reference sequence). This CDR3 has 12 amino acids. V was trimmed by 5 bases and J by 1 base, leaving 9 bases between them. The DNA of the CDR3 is TGCAGTGCTCCCGACAGGTCCTACGAGCAGTACTTC. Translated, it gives CSAPDRSYEQYF.

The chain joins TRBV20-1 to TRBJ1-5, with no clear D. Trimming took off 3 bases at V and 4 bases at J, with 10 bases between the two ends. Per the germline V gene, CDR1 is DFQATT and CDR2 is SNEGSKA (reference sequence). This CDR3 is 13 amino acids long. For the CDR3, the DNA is TGCAGTGCTAGGCCCTCGGGGAATCAGCCCCAGCATTTT. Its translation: CSARPSGNQPQHF.

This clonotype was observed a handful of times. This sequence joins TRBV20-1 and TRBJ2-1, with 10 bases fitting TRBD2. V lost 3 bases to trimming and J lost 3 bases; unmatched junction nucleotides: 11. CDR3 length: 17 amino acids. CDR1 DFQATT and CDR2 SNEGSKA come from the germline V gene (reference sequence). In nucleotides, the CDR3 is TGCAGTGCTAGCCCTAGCGGGAGATCCTTGGGCTACAATGAGCAGTTCTTC. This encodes CSASPSGRSLGYNEQFF.

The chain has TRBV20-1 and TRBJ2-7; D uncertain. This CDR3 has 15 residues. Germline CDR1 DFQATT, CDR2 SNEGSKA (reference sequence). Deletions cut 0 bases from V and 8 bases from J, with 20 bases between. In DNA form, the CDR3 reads TGCAGTGCTAGAGATTGGGCCAGAGGCCAAACCAAGCAGTACTTC. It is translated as CSARDWARGQTKQYF.

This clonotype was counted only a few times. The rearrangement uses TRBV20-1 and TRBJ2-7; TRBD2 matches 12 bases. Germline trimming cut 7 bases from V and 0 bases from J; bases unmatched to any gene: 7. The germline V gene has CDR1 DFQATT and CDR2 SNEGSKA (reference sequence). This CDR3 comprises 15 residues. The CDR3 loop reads CSVPTSGRISYEQYF. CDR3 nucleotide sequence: TGCAGTGTTCCGACTAGCGGGAGAATCTCCTACGAGCAGTACTTC.

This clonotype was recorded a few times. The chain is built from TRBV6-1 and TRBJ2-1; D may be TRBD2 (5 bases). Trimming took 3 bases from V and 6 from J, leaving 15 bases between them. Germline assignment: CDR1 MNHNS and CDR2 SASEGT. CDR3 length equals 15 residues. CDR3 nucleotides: TGTGCCAGCAGTGAGCGGACCCGGGGTGGCAATGAGCAGTTCTTC. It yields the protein CASSERTRGGNEQFF.

The CDR3 nucleotides read TGTGCCAGCAGCCAAGATTCGGCGACGAACACTGAAGCTTTCTTT. Translating it yields CASSQDSATNTEAFF. V and J are TRBV4-2 and TRBJ1-1; D remains unclear. CDR1 and CDR2 from the germline V gene are LGHNA and YNFKEQ. This CDR3 is 15 amino acids long. V was trimmed by 0 bases and J by 1 base, leaving 9 bases between them.

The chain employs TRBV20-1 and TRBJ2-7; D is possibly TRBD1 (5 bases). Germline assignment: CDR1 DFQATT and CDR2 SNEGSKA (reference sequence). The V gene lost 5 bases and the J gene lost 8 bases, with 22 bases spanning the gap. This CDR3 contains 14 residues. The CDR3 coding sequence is TGCAGTGCTCTGGGGCAAGAGTCTAGACCCCAGCAGTACTTC. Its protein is CSALGQESRPQQYF.